This T cell receptor (beta chain) comes out of a study of T cell responses to AZD1222 COVID-19 vaccine. Study information: Analysis merged second doses at about 4 or about 12 weeks.

About this clone itself: Antigen: not known.

The repertoire was sequenced with immunoSEQ multiplex PCR; TCRdb's copy has only in-frame clones and lacks some. The sample consists of 85,000 to 90,000 clones, nearly 90% of them appearing once. Study-wide findings and caveats: Sampling that yielded the repertoires occurred only after the peak T cell response. Just a handful of AZD1222 recipients were seropositive at baseline. Spike-specific TCR depth and breadth grew after two AZD1222 doses.

V was cut by 5 bases and J by 2 bases, with 19 bases left in between. This CDR3 has 17 amino acids. Germline CDR1 is MDHEN and CDR2 is SYDVKM. The sequencing here drew on peripheral blood, taken on day 0 of AZD1222 vaccination. This clonotype was obtained from an adult in good health. This chain uses TRBV28 with TRBJ1-3; D is possibly TRBD1 (6 bases). CDR3 DNA sequence: TGTGCCAGCAGTGACGGGACACAAGATCTCGCTGGAAACACCATATATTTT. It specifies CASSDGTQDLAGNTIYF. The full variable domain, completed using reference TRBV28 and TRBJ1-3, is DVKVTQSSRYLVKRTGEKVFLECVQDMDHENMFWYRQDPGLGLRLIYFSYDVKMKEKGDIPEGYSVSREKKERFSLILESASTNQTSMYLCASSDGTQDLAGNTIYFGEGSWLTVV.